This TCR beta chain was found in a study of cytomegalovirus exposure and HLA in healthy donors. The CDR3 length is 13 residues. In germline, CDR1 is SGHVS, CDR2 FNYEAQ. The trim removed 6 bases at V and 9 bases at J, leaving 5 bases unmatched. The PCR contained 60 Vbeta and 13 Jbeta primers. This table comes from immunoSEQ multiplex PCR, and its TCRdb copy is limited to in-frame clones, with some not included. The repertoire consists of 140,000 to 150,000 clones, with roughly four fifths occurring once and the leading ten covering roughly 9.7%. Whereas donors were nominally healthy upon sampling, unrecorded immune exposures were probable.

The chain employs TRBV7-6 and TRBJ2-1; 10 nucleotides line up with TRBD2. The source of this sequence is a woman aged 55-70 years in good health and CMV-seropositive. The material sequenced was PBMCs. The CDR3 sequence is CASSSGTSAEQFF. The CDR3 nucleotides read TGTGCCAGCAGTTCTGGGACTAGCGCTGAGCAGTTCTTC.